These T cell receptor beta chains were read from a single sample in a study of T cell responses to AZD1222 COVID-19 vaccine. The protocol was immunoSEQ multiplex PCR, while the TCRdb copy is restricted to in-frame clones and leaves out a portion. The data show about 150,000 clones, 90% seen once. Sample: peripheral blood, taken on day 0 of AZD1222 vaccination. These receptors were collected from an adult in good health. CDR3s include the opening cysteine and the closing phenylalanine or tryptophan. The order of the fields is D gene, clone size, V gene, J gene, CDR3 protein, CDR3 DNA. A D gene is named only where the DNA matches it firmly. Only part of the rows carry a size: once, few, many, or a class if the clone is expanded.

NA,NA,TRBV27,TRBJ2-1,CASSPKPLGGYNEQFF,TGTGCCAGCAGTCCCAAGCCCTTGGGCGGCTACAATGAGCAGTTCTTC
NA,NA,TRBV19,TRBJ1-1,CASSAYRAWDTEAFF,TGTGCCAGTAGTGCATACAGGGCCTGGGACACTGAAGCTTTCTTT
NA,NA,TRBV6-5,TRBJ2-1,CASRQVGNYNEQFF,TGTGCCAGCAGGCAAGTAGGAAACTACAATGAGCAGTTCTTC
TRBD2,NA,TRBV28,TRBJ2-1,CASSILERDSPYNEQFF,TGTGCCAGCAGTATCCTAGAGCGGGATTCACCCTACAATGAGCAGTTCTTC
TRBD1,NA,TRBV5-1,TRBJ2-7,CASSLIGGAYEQYF,TGCGCCAGCAGCTTGATAGGGGGCGCGTACGAGCAGTACTTC
NA,NA,TRBV28,TRBJ2-4,CASSSPGRQNIQYF,TGTGCCAGCAGCTCTCCCGGGAGACAGAACATTCAGTACTTC
TRBD2,NA,TRBV7-2,TRBJ2-3,CASSFKRLAGAPDTQYF,TGTGCCAGCAGCTTCAAAAGACTAGCGGGAGCCCCAGATACGCAGTATTTT
NA,NA,TRBV5-1,TRBJ1-3,CASSLGNGNTIYF,TGCGCCAGCAGCTTGGGCAATGGAAACACCATATATTTT
TRBD2,NA,TRBV28,TRBJ2-3,CASSPPGRETDTQYF,TGTGCCAGCAGTCCTCCCGGGCGGGAGACAGATACGCAGTATTTT
NA,NA,TRBV4-1,TRBJ1-5,CASSQDYTGGDQPQHF,TGCGCCAGCAGCCAAGATTATACAGGTGGAGATCAGCCCCAGCATTTT
NA,NA,TRBV28,TRBJ1-5,CASTTIGSQPQHF,TGTGCCAGCACCACTATTGGGTCTCAGCCCCAGCATTTT
NA,NA,TRBV28,TRBJ2-3,CASSPRGQHRTDTQYF,TGTGCCAGCAGTCCTCGGGGACAACACCGCACAGATACGCAGTATTTT
TRBD2,NA,TRBV4-2,TRBJ2-3,CASSQGLAGVGTDTQYF,TGTGCCAGCAGCCAAGGGTTAGCGGGAGTGGGGACAGATACGCAGTATTTT
NA,NA,TRBV7-9,TRBJ2-7,CASRGNYEQYF,TGTGCCAGCAGAGGGAACTACGAGCAGTACTTC
TRBD2,NA,TRBV28,TRBJ2-3,CASSFSHSGRNADTQYF,TGTGCCAGCAGTTTCTCACATAGCGGGAGGAACGCAGATACGCAGTATTTT
NA,NA,TRBV15,TRBJ1-5,CATSRDRGGAHQPQHF,TGTGCCACCAGCAGAGATCGGGGCGGGGCTCATCAGCCCCAGCATTTT
NA,NA,TRBV4-1,TRBJ2-1,CASSQVQGYNEQFF,TGCGCCAGCAGCCAAGTGCAGGGGTACAATGAGCAGTTCTTC
NA,NA,TRBV4-1,TRBJ2-4,CASSQDLGEAKNIQYF,TGCGCCAGCAGCCAAGATTTAGGGGAGGCCAAAAACATTCAGTACTTC
TRBD1,NA,TRBV9,TRBJ2-5,CASSLSGTAETQYF,TGTGCCAGCAGCCTCTCCGGGACAGCAGAGACCCAGTACTTC
TRBD1,NA,TRBV15,TRBJ1-2,CATSPGQGVWYGYTF,TGTGCCACCAGCCCCGGGCAGGGGGTTTGGTATGGCTACACCTTC
TRBD2,NA,TRBV9,TRBJ2-3,CASSTRTSDTDTQYF,TGTGCCAGCAGCACTCGGACTAGCGACACAGATACGCAGTATTTT
TRBD2,NA,TRBV29-1,TRBJ2-1,CSVRGVPGLAGENEQFF,TGCAGCGTTCGGGGAGTACCGGGACTAGCGGGAGAGAATGAGCAGTTCTTC
TRBD1,once,TRBV19,TRBJ1-2,CASSIDAGTGAYGYTF,TGTGCCAGTAGTATAGACGCCGGGACAGGAGCTTATGGCTACACCTTC
TRBD2,once,TRBV11-2,TRBJ2-1,CASTIVAGGYNEQFF,TGTGCCAGCACCATAGTGGCGGGAGGGTACAATGAGCAGTTCTTC
TRBD2,NA,TRBV6-2/TRBV6-3,TRBJ2-3,CASSYFPAGTSGRASTDTQYF,TGTGCCAGCAGTTACTTTCCGGCCGGGACTAGCGGGAGGGCCTCCACAGATACGCAGTATTTT
TRBD1,NA,TRBV5-1,TRBJ2-7,CASSFQRDSTYYEQYF,TGCGCCAGCAGCTTCCAGAGGGACAGCACCTACTACGAGCAGTACTTC
TRBD2,NA,TRBV5-1,TRBJ2-1,CASSLSSGVNNEQFF,TGCGCCAGCAGCTTGTCTAGCGGGGTCAACAATGAGCAGTTCTTC
NA,NA,TRBV7-9,TRBJ2-7,CASSLIPGYEQYF,TGTGCCAGCAGCTTAATCCCGGGTTACGAGCAGTACTTC
NA,NA,TRBV9,TRBJ1-1,CASSSRVGPTEAFF,TGTGCCAGCAGCTCGAGGGTAGGACCCACTGAAGCTTTCTTT
NA,once,TRBV10-3,TRBJ2-2,CAISVGPEIGELFF,TGTGCCATCAGTGTGGGACCTGAGATCGGGGAGCTGTTTTTT
NA,NA,TRBV6-1,TRBJ1-5,CASSEASRVQPQHF,TGTGCCAGCAGTGAAGCGTCCAGGGTCCAGCCCCAGCATTTT
NA,NA,TRBV27,TRBJ1-1,CASSHRQITGNTEAFF,TGTGCCAGCAGCCATCGGCAGATAACAGGGAACACTGAAGCTTTCTTT
TRBD1,NA,TRBV7-9,TRBJ1-1,CASSWDRLNTEAFF,TGTGCCAGCAGCTGGGACAGGTTAAACACTGAAGCTTTCTTT
NA,NA,TRBV11-2,TRBJ2-2,CASSLVRDTGELFF,TGTGCCAGCAGCTTAGTACGTGACACCGGGGAGCTGTTTTTT
NA,NA,TRBV28,TRBJ1-5,CASSLWDGGNQPQHF,TGTGCCAGCAGTTTATGGGACGGCGGCAATCAGCCCCAGCATTTT
NA,NA,TRBV7-6,TRBJ1-1,CASSLGVPTEAFF,TGTGCCAGCAGCTTAGGGGTACCCACTGAAGCTTTCTTT
NA,NA,TRBV6-6,TRBJ2-5,CASSYYPGTQETQYF,TGTGCCAGCAGTTACTACCCGGGAACGCAGGAGACCCAGTACTTC
NA,once,TRBV4-1,TRBJ2-2,CASSQPGGRRRELFF,TGCGCCAGCAGCCAACCAGGAGGACGTCGCCGGGAGCTGTTTTTT
NA,NA,TRBV5-4,TRBJ2-3,CASSLHRENTQYF,TGTGCCAGCAGCTTGCATAGGGAGAATACGCAGTATTTT
NA,NA,TRBV7-3,TRBJ2-3,CASSPDGDTQYF,TGTGCCAGCAGCCCGGATGGAGATACGCAGTATTTT
NA,NA,TRBV20-1,TRBJ1-2,CSASVQFLSYGYTF,TGCAGTGCTAGTGTGCAGTTCCTCAGCTATGGCTACACCTTC
NA,NA,TRBV19,TRBJ2-6,CASSPGANVLTF,TGTGCCAGTAGTCCAGGGGCCAACGTCCTGACTTTC
NA,NA,TRBV7-9,TRBJ2-1,CASSLVWDEQFF,TGTGCCAGCAGCTTAGTATGGGATGAGCAGTTCTTC
TRBD2,NA,TRBV5-1,TRBJ2-1,CASSGEGWNEQFF,TGCGCCAGCAGCGGGGAGGGTTGGAATGAGCAGTTCTTC
TRBD1,NA,TRBV19,TRBJ1-5,CASSPPRQGVRPQHF,TGTGCCAGTAGTCCGCCCCGACAGGGGGTACGGCCCCAGCATTTT
TRBD2,NA,TRBV5-1,TRBJ2-1,CASSLKGSSGGQYNEQFF,TGCGCCAGCAGCTTGAAGGGGTCTAGCGGGGGACAATACAATGAGCAGTTCTTC
TRBD1,NA,TRBV4-1,TRBJ1-2,CASSQDPGQGALLDGYTF,TGCGCCAGCAGCCAAGACCCGGGACAGGGGGCTCTCCTCGATGGCTACACCTTC
NA,NA,TRBV6-5,TRBJ1-5,CASSYNSQGRQPQHF,TGTGCCAGCAGTTACAATTCCCAGGGTAGACAGCCCCAGCATTTT
TRBD1,NA,TRBV7-2,TRBJ2-2,CASSLITGGANTGELFF,TGTGCCAGCAGCTTAATAACAGGGGGCGCGAACACCGGGGAGCTGTTTTTT
NA,NA,TRBV4-2,TRBJ1-6,CASSQDLGVSPLHF,TGTGCCAGCAGCCAAGATTTGGGGGTTTCACCCCTCCACTTT
TRBD1,NA,TRBV25-1,TRBJ2-3,CASRQGSDTQYF,TGTGCCAGCCGACAGGGGTCAGATACGCAGTATTTT
NA,NA,TRBV6-1,TRBJ2-1,CASSERLESRYNEQFF,TGTGCCAGCAGTGAAAGACTAGAATCTCGATACAATGAGCAGTTCTTC
NA,once,TRBV5-1,TRBJ1-2,CASSLAGQFGYTF,TGCGCCAGCAGCTTGGCAGGACAATTTGGCTACACCTTC
NA,once,TRBV9,TRBJ2-6,CASSPTLWDQSSSGANVLTF,TGTGCCAGCAGCCCGACGTTGTGGGACCAAAGCTCCTCTGGGGCCAACGTCCTGACTTTC
NA,NA,TRBV6-2/TRBV6-3,TRBJ1-2,CASTPRKAEYNYGYTF,TGTGCCAGCACCCCCCGGAAGGCGGAATACAACTATGGCTACACCTTC
TRBD2,few,TRBV7-3,TRBJ2-3,CASSIAGNADTQYF,TGTGCCAGCAGTATAGCGGGAAACGCAGATACGCAGTATTTT
TRBD2,NA,TRBV5-6,TRBJ2-3,CASSFSGEATDTQYF,TGTGCCAGCAGCTTTAGCGGGGAGGCCACAGATACGCAGTATTTT
NA,NA,TRBV5-5,TRBJ2-7,CASSPRDVSYEQYF,TGTGCCAGCAGCCCGCGGGACGTCTCCTACGAGCAGTACTTC
NA,NA,TRBV18,TRBJ1-4,CASSPYGGLTNEKLFF,TGTGCCAGCTCACCATACGGGGGCCTAACTAATGAAAAACTGTTTTTT